This entry is about one TCR beta chain. Its recognized antigen is unknown. Within one base of it there is no much larger clone, and no base qualities were kept. The sample belongs to a study of CD8 T cells in ankylosing spondylitis (dated by TCRdb to the late 2010s). Background for the entire study: The study profiled T cell receptor beta repertoires in healthy donors and ankylosing spondylitis patients to find disease-linked TCR variants. Peripheral blood was sampled, and synovial fluid was additionally collected from ankylosing spondylitis patients. In total, the full study cohort was made up of some 100 healthy donors and 20 to 25 ankylosing spondylitis patients.

Reads for this sample came from an Illumina HiSeq 2500. TCR beta libraries were prepared by quantitative 5'-RACE with molecular barcodes. Per the authors' processing: Disease-linked TCR variants were identified with a new computational method built on a probabilistic model of VDJ rearrangement. The public reads were reanalyzed by TCRdb: fastp trimming at Q25, MiXCR alignment, in-frame beta chains only. Identical CDR3 proteins give one entry, which carries the most common genes and DNA. TCRdb assigned the V and J calls; the authors' analysis was not used. This sample comprises roughly 350,000 distinct CDR3 sequences, less than 10% of them detected only once. The ten largest clones represent 13% to 15% of the sample. Broad study findings and their caveats: A TCR beta motif of eight highly homologous amino acid variants appeared characteristic of blood from ankylosing spondylitis patients. Some TCR beta motif variants had previously been reported in synovial fluid and blood of reactive arthritis patients, which suggested common disease-initiation mechanisms. A CD8+ phenotype was shown by the disease-linked clones, which were found at relatively low frequencies in peripheral blood. Significant enrichment of the disease-linked clones was reported in matched synovial fluid samples from ankylosing spondylitis patients.

V gives up 0 bases and J gives up 7 bases, and the segment between their germline ends measures 15 bases. The germline V gene (reference sequence) sets CDR1 to SEHNR and CDR2 to FQNEAQ. Counted from cysteine to phenylalanine, this CDR3 has 15 amino acids. The entry retains the CDR3 DNA only, 45 bases that are in frame from base 1. The chain uses TRBV7-9 and TRBJ1-1, with no D gene named confidently. Sequencing was carried out using blood, either unsorted or a sorted T cell fraction (not recorded which). The TCR was taken from a male donor with ankylosing spondylitis. For the CDR3, the sequence is CASSLAAGWAIEAFF. The bases read TGTGCCAGCAGCTTAGCGGCAGGTTGGGCAATTGAAGCTTTCTTT.